This T cell receptor beta chain derives from a study of beta chain features in type 1 diabetes. For the study at large: Taken together, all samples contributed 95 million to 110 million examined sorted cells. Study findings and constraints: Patients showed naive, central memory and Treg TCRB repertoires that appeared more similar than those of healthy donors. In all four CD4+ subsets, TCRB CDR3 length was significantly, moderately reduced in type 1 diabetes. Insertions were fewer and deletions more numerous at VDJ junctions in type 1 diabetes patients.

Researchers reported sorting CD4+ naive, central memory, regulatory and stem cell-like memory cells via CD45RO/CCR7/CD25/CD127/CD95/CD27. The study reverse transcribed the entire isolated RNA, so it sequenced expressed TCRB transcripts. The assay was immunoSEQ multiplex PCR, and TCRdb's table has in-frame clones only and misses some. The sample contains hundreds of thousands of clones, roughly 12% of which appear only once. This clone came up a few times. Its antigen is as yet unknown. Sequences were obtained from naive CD4+ T cells from blood. The sequence was collected from a woman aged 18-29 years with type 1 diabetes.

The CDR3 DNA reads as TGCGCCTCCAAGACAGGGAGCACCGGGGAGCTGTTTTTT. Translation gives CASKTGSTGELFF. This sequence joins TRBV5-1 and TRBJ2-2; 7 bases agree with TRBD1. This CDR3 is built from 13 residues. The trim removed 10 bases at V and 4 bases at J, leaving 7 bases unmatched. Per germline, CDR1 SGHRS and CDR2 YFSETQ. The variable domain in full, completed from reference TRBV5-1 and TRBJ2-2, reads KAGVTQTPRYLIKTRGQQVTLSCSPISGHRSVSWYQQTPGQGLQFLFEYFSETQRNKGNFPGRFSGRQFSNSRSEMNVSTLELGDSALYLCASKTGSTGELFFGEGSRLTVL.